These 25 T cell receptor beta chains were all obtained from the same sample, sequenced in a study of glioma-infiltrating T cells after dendritic cell vaccination. Profiling relied on immunoSEQ multiplex PCR, and the TCRdb table lists in-frame clones only, not all of them. This sample yields roughly 60,000 clones, of which about four fifths are seen a single time; about 15% belongs to the top ten. Time point described: after dendritic cell vaccination, including at tumor progression/relapse. The material sequenced was blood, taken after dendritic cell vaccination. Receptor source: a human donor with glioblastoma.

V and J are TRBV7-2 and TRBJ1-5; no reliable D call. The germline gives CDR1 SGHTA, CDR2 FQGNSA. Trimming removed 5 bases from V and 1 base from J, with 18 bases in between. CDR3 length equals 17 residues. The CDR3 loop is CASSQNRGYGSNQPQHF. CDR3 coding DNA: TGTGCCAGCAGCCAGAATCGGGGATATGGCAGCAATCAGCCCCAGCATTTT. The full variable domain, completed using reference TRBV7-2 and TRBJ1-5, is GAGVSQSPSNKVTEKGKDVELRCDPISGHTALYWYRQSLGQGLEFLIYFQGNSAPDKSGLPSDRFSAERTGGSVSTLTIQRTQQEDSAVYLCASSQNRGYGSNQPQHFGDGTRLSIL.

The chain recombines TRBV7-9 with TRBJ1-1; D is possibly TRBD1 (5 bases). The CDR3 extends over 13 amino acids. The V end lost 1 base, the J end lost 11 bases, and 14 bases lay between the germline ends. Germline V gives CDR1 SEHNR, CDR2 FQNEAQ (reference sequence). The CDR3 region has the DNA TGTGCCAGCAGCTTAGAAGGGGCGAAGGGGGCTTTCTTT. This sequence encodes CASSLEGAKGAFF.

The chain carries TRBV14 and TRBJ2-5, with D maybe TRBD1 (5 bases). The CDR3 is 15 residues long. CDR1 is SGHDN, CDR2 FVKESK, per germline. Trimming cost V 2 bases and J 5 bases, with 15 bases left between them. The CDR3 here is CASSQLNTPGETQYF. The CDR3, as DNA: TGTGCCAGCAGCCAACTTAACACGCCAGGGGAGACCCAGTACTTC. Based on the CDR3 plus reference TRBV14 and TRBJ2-5, the full variable domain is EAGVTQFPSHSVIEKGQTVTLRCDPISGHDNLYWYRRVMGKEIKFLLHFVKESKQDESGMPNNRFLAERTGGTYSTLKVQPAELEDSGVYFCASSQLNTPGETQYFGPGTRLLVL.

This chain joins TRBV6-5 and TRBJ2-3, with D perhaps TRBD2 (6 bases). This CDR3 comprises 15 residues. Deletions cut 5 bases from V and 0 bases from J, with 12 bases between. Germline V gene lookup returns CDR1 MNHEY and CDR2 SVGAGI. For the CDR3, the DNA is TGTGCCAGCAGTCGGGACTCCCCTAGCACAGATACGCAGTATTTT. Encoded protein: CASSRDSPSTDTQYF.

The rearrangement uses TRBV6-1 and TRBJ1-1; no clear D gene. Trimming took 7 bases from V and 4 from J, leaving 16 bases between them. This CDR3 has 14 amino acids. The germline gives CDR1 MNHNS, CDR2 SASEGT. The CDR3 spells CASTLGLEGTEAFF. The CDR3 region has the DNA TGTGCCAGCACCCTCGGCCTCGAGGGCACTGAAGCTTTCTTT.

This clone appeared a few times. This chain connects TRBV6-5 to TRBJ2-7; D might be TRBD2 (6 bases). V lost 4 bases to trimming and J lost 2 bases, with 15 bases between them. The CDR3 has 15 residues. Germline values: CDR1 MNHEY, CDR2 SVGAGI. CDR3 nucleotide sequence: TGTGCCAGCAGTTTGGAGGGCCCTGGCCCCTACGAGCAGTACTTC. Its translation is CASSLEGPGPYEQYF.

This clone was found once. The junction does not match germline at one end; this may be a read error. Other DNA sequences in the sample encode the same CDR3. The chain recombines TRBV15 with TRBJ2-7, with 9 bases identical to TRBD1. Germline CDR1 reads LNHNV; CDR2 reads YYDKDF (reference sequence). The CDR3 covers 15 residues. The CDR3 DNA is TGCGCCACCAGCACCTCCGGGACAGGGTCCTACGAGCAGTACTTC. It codes for CATSTSGTGSYEQYF.

The chain employs TRBV5-6 and TRBJ1-5; D ambiguous. The germline CDR1 and CDR2 sequences are SGHDT and YYEEEE. This CDR3 comprises 17 residues. Trimming shortened V by 2 bases and J by 3 bases, and 18 bases separated the two germline ends. As DNA, the CDR3 is TGTGCCAGCAGCTTAGCGCGAGGTGGGTCCTCCAATCAGCCCCAGCATTTT. The encoded protein is CASSLARGGSSNQPQHF. The complete variable domain, with remaining parts taken from reference TRBV5-6 and TRBJ1-5, reads DAGVTQSPTHLIKTRGQQVTLRCSPKSGHDTVSWYQQALGQGPQFIFQYYEEEERQRGNFPDRFSGHQFPNYSSELNVNALLLGDSALYLCASSLARGGSSNQPQHFGDGTRLSIL.

The chain recombines TRBV9 with TRBJ2-1; 10 nucleotides match TRBD2. The V and J ends lost 1 base and 5 bases, in that order; junction bases with no gene match: 9. This CDR3 is 17 amino acids long. Germline values: CDR1 SGDLS, CDR2 YYNGEE. CDR3 sequence reads: CASSVLGLAARDNEQFF. The DNA for the CDR3 is TGTGCCAGCAGCGTATTAGGACTAGCGGCTAGGGACAATGAGCAGTTCTTC.

This rearrangement joins TRBV5-1 to TRBJ1-1; 7 nucleotides match TRBD1. Germline V gene sequence: CDR1 SGHRS, CDR2 YFSETQ. CDR3 length: 15 amino acids. Trimming took 0 bases from V and 1 from J; bases not matched to a gene: 3. The CDR3 nucleotides are TGCGCCAGCAGCTTGGTTTGGGACAGGAACACTGAAGCTTTCTTT. It encodes CASSLVWDRNTEAFF.

This clone was observed once. The chain has TRBV19 and TRBJ1-6; D perhaps matches TRBD1 (6 bases). Germline values: CDR1 LNHDA, CDR2 SQIVND (reference sequence). CDR3 length: 14 residues. Trimming stripped 5 bases from V and 6 bases from J, with 11 bases between. CDR3 sequence: CASSLGRGNSPLHF. CDR3 sequence (DNA): TGTGCCAGTAGTCTGGGCAGGGGTAATTCACCCCTCCACTTT.

V is TRBV29-1 and J is TRBJ2-2, with a tentative D call TRBD2 (5 bases). The CDR3 runs 15 residues. V lost 7 bases and J 2 bases, leaving 17 bases between the germline ends. CDR1 is SQVTM and CDR2 is ANQGSEA in the germline V gene. CDR3 coding DNA: TGCAGCGCCAACCTTGCGGGTCCAAACACCGGGGAGCTGTTTTTT. This gives the protein CSANLAGPNTGELFF.

This sequence joins TRBV25-1 and TRBJ1-2; D might be TRBD1 (5 bases). The CDR3 has 13 residues. V lost 2 bases and J 6 bases, leaving 10 bases between the germline ends. The germline V gene encodes CDR1 MGHDK and CDR2 SYGVNS. CDR3 loop: CASSEALGDGYTF. For the CDR3, the DNA is TGTGCCAGCAGTGAAGCCCTAGGGGATGGCTACACCTTC.

This sequence joins TRBV19 and TRBJ2-3; 7 bases map to TRBD2. V was pared by 5 bases and J by 3 bases, with 5 bases of the junction left unmatched. This CDR3 is 14 amino acids long. Germline CDR1 LNHDA, CDR2 SQIVND (reference sequence). The CDR3 region has the DNA TGTGCCAGTAGTCGCGCAGCGGGGACAGATACGCAGTATTTT. This translates into CASSRAAGTDTQYF.

This rearrangement joins TRBV6-5 to TRBJ2-7; 10 bases line up with TRBD2. Germline V CDR1 and CDR2: MNHEY, SVGAGI. V lost 5 bases, J lost 2 bases, and 6 bases stayed unmatched. The CDR3 contains 15 residues. The CDR3 sequence is CASSPGLALAYEQYF. As DNA, the CDR3 is TGTGCCAGCAGTCCGGGACTAGCGCTCGCCTACGAGCAGTACTTC.

V usage is TRBV5-4 and J usage is TRBJ1-1, with 9 bases fitting TRBD1. Per the germline V gene, CDR1 is SGHNT and CDR2 is YYREEE (reference sequence). V dropped 5 bases and J dropped 1; count of bases not matched to a gene: 12. There are 17 residues in the CDR3. CDR3 protein: CASRRTSGQGKNTEAFF. DNA for the CDR3: TGTGCCAGCAGGCGAACCTCCGGACAGGGGAAGAACACTGAAGCTTTCTTT.

The chain links TRBV4-3 to TRBJ2-7; TRBD2 aligns across 12 bases. J was trimmed by 0 bases and V by 2 bases; bases with no gene match: 2. This CDR3 region has 16 residues. Germline CDR1 reads LGHNA; CDR2 reads YSLEER. The CDR3 here is CASSQTSGGTSYEQYF. The CDR3 nucleotides read TGCGCCAGCAGCCAAACTAGCGGGGGGACCTCCTACGAGCAGTACTTC.

The chain couples TRBV7-3 to TRBJ2-1, with 8 bases lining up with TRBD1. The germline gives CDR1 SGHTA, CDR2 FQGTGA. V gave up 4 bases and J gave up 9 bases; unmatched junction bases: 5. The CDR3 runs 13 residues. In DNA, the CDR3 is TGTGCCAGCAGCTCCAACCAGGGGGCTGAGCAGTTCTTC. As protein: CASSSNQGAEQFF.

The sample holds one count of this clone. The V and J genes are TRBV19 and TRBJ1-2; D possibly corresponds to TRBD1 (6 bases). V lost 5 bases and J 3 bases, leaving 13 bases between the germline ends. The CDR3 is made up of 14 amino acids. Germline V gene data show CDR1 as LNHDA and CDR2 as SQIVND (reference sequence). The CDR3 DNA is TGTGCCAGTAGTGTCACCAGGGGTGACTATGGCTACACCTTC. Amino acid sequence: CASSVTRGDYGYTF.

The rearrangement links TRBV29-1 to TRBJ1-1; D gene ambiguous. Trimming removed 1 base at V and 4 bases at J, with 19 bases between. Germline V lookup: CDR1 SQVTM, CDR2 ANQGSEA. The CDR3 has 16 amino acids. CDR3 nucleotide sequence: TGCAGCGTTGAAGGCGACCCTATAGTAGGCGGCACTGAAGCTTTCTTT. The encoded protein is CSVEGDPIVGGTEAFF.

The CDR3 loop reads CASSLGDNYGYTF. The CDR3 DNA reads TGTGCCAGCAGCTTGGGCGATAACTATGGCTACACCTTC. This rearrangement joins TRBV5-4 to TRBJ1-2, with D uncertain. Germline V lookup: CDR1 SGHNT, CDR2 YYREEE (reference sequence). V lost 0 bases and J 1 base, leaving 4 bases between the germline ends. The CDR3 has 13 amino acids.

The chain is built from TRBV5-1 and TRBJ1-3, with D possibly matching TRBD1 (5 bases). Deletions cut 7 bases from V and 2 bases from J, with 13 bases between. CDR3 length: 14 amino acids. Germline V gene lookup returns CDR1 SGHRS and CDR2 YFSETQ. CDR3 region: CASSLAQAGNTIYF. The DNA for the CDR3 is TGCGCCAGCTCGTTGGCACAGGCTGGAAACACCATATATTTT.

The chain recombines TRBV4-2 with TRBJ2-1; 10 bases agree with TRBD2. CDR1 is LGHNA, CDR2 YNFKEQ, per germline. This CDR3 is built from 17 residues. The junction had 12 bases not matched to a gene; V was cut back by 5 bases and J by 5 bases. The CDR3 reads CASSETTLAGVNNEQFF. Here the CDR3 DNA reads TGTGCCAGCAGCGAAACGACCCTAGCGGGGGTGAACAATGAGCAGTTCTTC.

The rearrangement joins TRBV4-2 to TRBJ2-2; 8 bases map to TRBD2. This CDR3 contains 15 residues. The ends lost 9 bases at V and 2 bases at J; junction bases unmatched: 8. From germline, CDR1 is LGHNA and CDR2 YNFKEQ. The CDR3: CARRRGGTNTGELFF. The CDR3 DNA is TGTGCCAGGAGACGGGGGGGCACCAACACCGGGGAGCTGTTTTTT.

The rearrangement joins TRBV9 to TRBJ1-1; D might be TRBD1 (5 bases). The CDR3 length is 15 residues. Germline V gene data show CDR1 as SGDLS and CDR2 as YYNGEE. V lost 1 base and J 5 bases, leaving 15 bases between the germline ends. The CDR3 region has the DNA TGTGCCAGCAGCGTAAGCCCTAACAGGCGGACTGAAGCTTTCTTT. This gives the protein CASSVSPNRRTEAFF.